The entry below describes one T cell receptor (beta chain). Its antigen remains unidentified. CD4+ T cells from unexposed donors were obtained before the COVID-19 pandemic (2011-2018). Isolation of CD4+ T cells took place after approximately 11 days in culture. Approximately 2 million PBMCs per well were cultured with 10 IU/ml IL-2. This specimen comes from a study of CD4 T cells in relation to SARS-CoV-2 and coronaviruses. About the research overall: TCR beta CDR3s were sequenced after roughly 10-day antigen culture of PBMCs. No peptide or an HIV-1 Nef peptide pool served as negative control. Crossreactive spike epitopes shared across donors were mapped to their HLA restriction.

Assay used: immunoSEQ multiplex PCR; TCRdb lists only in-frame clones, some missing. Here the sample spans some 16,000 clones, nearly 85% being singletons. Germline V gene sequence: CDR1 MDHEN, CDR2 SYDVKM. The CDR3 is 14 residues long. V was pared by 5 bases and J by 6 bases, with 7 bases of the junction left unmatched. This clonotype was sampled from a human donor in good health. The rearrangement uses TRBV28 and TRBJ1-5; 7 nucleotides align to TRBD1. Material: CD4+ T cells from PBMCs, cultured in vitro. This CDR3 reads CASSPLTGTQPQHF. In DNA, the CDR3 is TGTGCCAGCAGTCCCCTGACAGGGACTCAGCCCCAGCATTTT.